This T cell receptor (beta chain) appears in the sequencing data of a study of beta chain features in type 1 diabetes. General study findings and limits: Shortening that was moderate but significant affected the TCRB CDR3s of Type 1 diabetes patients in all four CD4+ subsets. For patients, the naive, central memory and Treg TCRB repertoires appeared more alike than for healthy donors.

Germline V CDR1 and CDR2: MDHEN, SYDVKM. CDR3 length: 14 amino acids. The junction had 8 bases not matched to a gene; V was cut back by 7 bases and J by 5 bases. This clone appeared a few times. Its antigen is not identified. Investigators reverse transcribed all isolated RNA, so they sequenced expressed TCRB transcripts. Some clones are missing from TCRdb's copy, which holds only in-frame ones; the method was immunoSEQ multiplex PCR. The sample lists 850,000 to 900,000 clones; 17% were seen once. Source material: naive CD4+ T cells from blood. The sequence was collected from a woman under 30 in good health. The V and J genes are TRBV28 and TRBJ1-5; 7 bases line up with TRBD1. CDR3 sequence: CASTGGGAYQPQHF. CDR3 sequence (DNA): TGTGCCAGCACTGGAGGGGGCGCGTATCAGCCCCAGCATTTT.